These T cell receptor beta chains were read from a single sample in a study of cytomegalovirus exposure and HLA in healthy donors. Sequenced by immunoSEQ multiplex PCR; TCRdb stores in-frame clones only, minus some. The table has some 140,000 clones, more than 60% seen once. The specimen sequenced was PBMCs. These TCRs come from a woman aged 50 to 60 in good health and CMV-seropositive. Each CDR3 is given with its conserved first and last residue. D genes are given only for firm matches. Clone size is not always given. Where it is, it says once, few, many or a class for expanded clones.

size	D	V	J	DNA	CDR3
.	.	TRBV7-8	TRBJ1-2	TGTGCCAGCAGCCCTGGAATCGTCAGGTCGATCATCTATGGCTACACCTTC	CASSPGIVRSIIYGYTF
.	.	TRBV5-1	TRBJ1-6	TGCGCCAGCAGCTCAGGCCAGGGAGGGTCCTATAATTCACCCCTCCACTTT	CASSSGQGGSYNSPLHF
.	TRBD1	TRBV19	TRBJ1-5	TGTGCCAGTAGTGTACCACAGGGGGCTCGCAATCAGCCCCAGCATTTT	CASSVPQGARNQPQHF
few	TRBD1	TRBV7-2	TRBJ2-7	TGTGCCAGCAGCCTCAACAGGGGACCCTACGAGCAGTACTTC	CASSLNRGPYEQYF
few	TRBD1	TRBV5-4	TRBJ1-5	TGTGCCAGCAGCCGGACAGGGGACAATCAGCCCCAGCATTTT	CASSRTGDNQPQHF
.	TRBD1	TRBV7-2	TRBJ1-6	TGTGCCAGCAGCACCTGGGGACAGGGGAATTCACCCCTCCACTTT	CASSTWGQGNSPLHF
once	.	TRBV7-9	TRBJ2-5	TGTGCCAGCAGCTTTACCGGCCAAGAGACCCAGTACTTC	CASSFTGQETQYF
once	TRBD2	TRBV28	TRBJ2-7	TGTGCCAGCAGTTTACTAGCGGGGGAATACGAGCAGTACTTC	CASSLLAGEYEQYF
once	.	TRBV7-2	TRBJ1-1	TGTGCCAGCAGCCGACAGGCGATGAACACTGAAGCTTTCTTT	CASSRQAMNTEAFF
.	TRBD1	TRBV5-1	TRBJ2-7	TGCGCCAGCAGGCTGACAGGGGGAGGATCTTCTTACGAGCAGTACTTC	CASRLTGGGSSYEQYF
.	TRBD1	TRBV6-5	TRBJ1-2	TGTGCCAGCAGTTCTCGGACAGGTGGCTACACCTTC	CASSSRTGGYTF
few	TRBD1	TRBV5-1	TRBJ2-3	TGCGCCAGCAGCTTAACAGGGGGCGGGTCAGATACGCAGTATTTT	CASSLTGGGSDTQYF
.	.	TRBV28	TRBJ1-6	TGTGCCAGCAGTTTACAGGGGCGAGACGAAAATTCACCCCTCCACTTT	CASSLQGRDENSPLHF
.	.	TRBV5-4	TRBJ1-2	TGTGCCAGCAGCTTGGAACTGGGAGTTTGGTATGGCTACACCTTC	CASSLELGVWYGYTF
.	TRBD1	TRBV5-1	TRBJ2-2	TGCGCCAGCAGCCTCAGTCCCGGGACAGGGAACACCGGGGAGCTGTTTTTT	CASSLSPGTGNTGELFF
few	TRBD1	TRBV15	TRBJ2-7	TGTGCCACCAGCAGAGACAGGGGGTACGAGCAGTACTTC	CATSRDRGYEQYF
.	TRBD1	TRBV2	TRBJ2-1	TGTGCCAGCAAATCCAGTGGGGACAGACGTGAGCAGTTCTTC	CASKSSGDRREQFF
.	TRBD1	TRBV6-6	TRBJ2-2	TGTGCCAGCAGTTACTCGCGGACAGGGAGCACCGGGGAGCTGTTTTTT	CASSYSRTGSTGELFF
.	.	TRBV30	TRBJ1-4	TGTGCCTGGAGTCCACCGGCGGTAGGGGCCGCTAATGAAAAACTGTTTTTT	CAWSPPAVGAANEKLFF
.	TRBD1	TRBV7-2	TRBJ1-6	TGTGCCAGCAGCTTGTGGGACCTGGACAGGCCGCTCCACTTT	CASSLWDLDRPLHF
.	TRBD1	TRBV5-1	TRBJ2-7	TGCGCCAGCAGCTTCAGGGGGAGCTACGAGCAGTACTTC	CASSFRGSYEQYF
.	.	TRBV27	TRBJ1-5	TGTGCCAGGGCGGCAGGGAAGGCTGAGCCCCAGCATTTT	CARAAGKAEPQHF
.	.	TRBV28	TRBJ1-1	TGTGCCAGCAGTACCTCAGGGTACACTGAAGCTTTCTTT	CASSTSGYTEAFF
.	.	TRBV9	TRBJ2-3	TGTGCCAGCAGCACCCGACAAATACGCACAGATACGCAGTATTTT	CASSTRQIRTDTQYF
.	.	TRBV28	TRBJ2-7	TGTGCCAGCAGGGACAGTACCTACGAGCAGTACTTC	CASRDSTYEQYF
.	.	TRBV4-3	TRBJ2-1	TGCGCCAGCAGCCAAGATATGGCGGTGTCCTACAATGAGCAGTTCTTC	CASSQDMAVSYNEQFF
.	.	TRBV7-2	TRBJ2-3	TGTGCCAGCAGCCTTCCAGATACGCAGTATTTT	CASSLPDTQYF
.	TRBD1	TRBV6-5	TRBJ2-7	TGTGCCAGCACCCTTGGGACAGGAGTTCCGCAGTACTTC	CASTLGTGVPQYF
.	.	TRBV28	TRBJ1-3	TGTGCCAGCTTGGGGGCGGATTCCTCTGGAAACACCATATATTTT	CASLGADSSGNTIYF
few	.	TRBV7-9	TRBJ2-7	TGTGCCAGCAGCTCGCCGACAGGAGAGCAGTACTTC	CASSSPTGEQYF